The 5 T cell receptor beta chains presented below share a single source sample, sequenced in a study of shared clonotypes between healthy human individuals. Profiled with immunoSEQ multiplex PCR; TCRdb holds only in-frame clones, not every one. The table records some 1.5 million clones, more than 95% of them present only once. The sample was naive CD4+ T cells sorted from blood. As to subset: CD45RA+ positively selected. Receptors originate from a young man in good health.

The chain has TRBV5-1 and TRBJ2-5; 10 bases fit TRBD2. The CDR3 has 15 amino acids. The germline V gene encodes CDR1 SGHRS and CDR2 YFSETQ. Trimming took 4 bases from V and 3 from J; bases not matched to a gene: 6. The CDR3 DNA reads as TGCGCCAGCAGCACTAGCGGGACAACAAAAGAGACCCAGTACTTC. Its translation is CASSTSGTTKETQYF.

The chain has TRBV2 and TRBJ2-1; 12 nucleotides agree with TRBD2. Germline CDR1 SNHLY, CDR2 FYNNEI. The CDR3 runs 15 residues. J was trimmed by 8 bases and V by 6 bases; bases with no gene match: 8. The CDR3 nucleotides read TGTGCCAGCAGGAATCTAGCGGGAGGGCCTCATGAGCAGTTCTTC. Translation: CASRNLAGGPHEQFF. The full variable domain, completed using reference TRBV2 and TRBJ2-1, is EPEVTQTPSHQVTQMGQEVILRCVPISNHLYFYWYRQILGQKVEFLVSFYNNEISEKSEIFDDQFSVERPDGSNFTLKIRSTKLEDSAMYFCASRNLAGGPHEQFFGPGTRLTVL.

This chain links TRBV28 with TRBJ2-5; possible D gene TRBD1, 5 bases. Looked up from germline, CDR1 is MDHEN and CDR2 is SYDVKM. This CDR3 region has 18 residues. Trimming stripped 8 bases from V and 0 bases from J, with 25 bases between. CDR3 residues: CASFPSDSRVSYQETQYF. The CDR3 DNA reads TGTGCCAGCTTCCCCTCAGATAGCAGGGTATCTTACCAAGAGACCCAGTACTTC.

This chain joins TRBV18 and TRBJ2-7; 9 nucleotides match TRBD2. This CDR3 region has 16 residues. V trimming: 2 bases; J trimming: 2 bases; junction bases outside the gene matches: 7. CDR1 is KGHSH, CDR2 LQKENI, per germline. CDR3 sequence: CASSPERTSVTYEQYF. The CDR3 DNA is TGTGCCAGCTCACCAGAGCGGACTAGCGTAACCTACGAGCAGTACTTC.

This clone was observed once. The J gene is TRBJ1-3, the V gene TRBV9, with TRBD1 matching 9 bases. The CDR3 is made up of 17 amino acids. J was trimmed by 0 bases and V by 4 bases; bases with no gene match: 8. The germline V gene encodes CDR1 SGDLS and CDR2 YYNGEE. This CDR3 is CASSMGQGRPSGNTIYF. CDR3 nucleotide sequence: TGTGCCAGCAGCATGGGACAGGGTAGGCCCTCTGGAAACACCATATATTTT.